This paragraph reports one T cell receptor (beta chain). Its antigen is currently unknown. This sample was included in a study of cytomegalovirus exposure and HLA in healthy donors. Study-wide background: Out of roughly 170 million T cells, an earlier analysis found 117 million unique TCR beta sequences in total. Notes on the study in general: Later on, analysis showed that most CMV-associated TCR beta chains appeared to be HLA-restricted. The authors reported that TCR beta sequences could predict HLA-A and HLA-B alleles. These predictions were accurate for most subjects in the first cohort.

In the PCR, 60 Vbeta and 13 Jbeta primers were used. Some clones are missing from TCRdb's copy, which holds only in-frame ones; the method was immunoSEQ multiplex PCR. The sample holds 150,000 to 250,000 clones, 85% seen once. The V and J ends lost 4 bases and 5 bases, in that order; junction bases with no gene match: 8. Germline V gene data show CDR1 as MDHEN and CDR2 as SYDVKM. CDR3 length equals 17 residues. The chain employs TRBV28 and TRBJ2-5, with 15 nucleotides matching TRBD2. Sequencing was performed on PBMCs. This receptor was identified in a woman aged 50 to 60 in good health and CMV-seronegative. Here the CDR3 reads CASSSIPGLAGGETQYF. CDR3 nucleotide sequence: TGTGCCAGCAGTTCCATTCCCGGACTAGCGGGAGGGGAGACCCAGTACTTC.